The clone carrying this T cell receptor (beta chain) was seen many times. Its antigen remains unknown. This sample is drawn from a study of post-analysis software for immune sequencing data. Whole-study results and caveats: Included in a set of a handful of TRBV segments more frequent in patients than controls were TRBV5-6, TRBV5-1 and TRBV20-1. Significantly lower normalized Chao1 diversity was seen in multiple sclerosis patients than in controls. Co-batched samples clustered tightly together by F measure.

TCR beta libraries were prepared from cDNA with unique molecular identifiers. TCRdb fed the PCR reads into MiXCR, producing one record per CDR3 protein. The data hold a few hundred thousand distinct CDR3 sequences, with 30% to 45% observed a single time. Trimming removed 1 base from V and 7 bases from J; junction bases left unmatched: 8. This CDR3 has 15 amino acids. Sample: blood. This receptor was obtained from a girl under 18 with multiple sclerosis. The J gene is TRBJ2-7, the V gene TRBV12-3 or TRBV12-4, with 9 bases fitting TRBD2. CDR3 loop: CASSLVLAGLGEQYF. The CDR3 bases are TGTGCCAGCAGTTTAGTCCTAGCGGGGCTGGGGGAGCAGTACTTC.